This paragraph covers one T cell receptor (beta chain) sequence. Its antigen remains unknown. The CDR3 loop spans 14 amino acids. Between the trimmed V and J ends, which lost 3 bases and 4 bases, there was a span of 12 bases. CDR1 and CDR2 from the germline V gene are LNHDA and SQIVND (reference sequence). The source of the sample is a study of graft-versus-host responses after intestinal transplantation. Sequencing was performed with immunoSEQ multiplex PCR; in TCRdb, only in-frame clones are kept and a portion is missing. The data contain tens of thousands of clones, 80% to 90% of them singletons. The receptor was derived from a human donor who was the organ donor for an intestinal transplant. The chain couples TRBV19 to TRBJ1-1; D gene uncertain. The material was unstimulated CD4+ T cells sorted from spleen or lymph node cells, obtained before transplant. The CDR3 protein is CASSMGQALTEAFF. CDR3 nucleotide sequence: TGTGCCAGTAGTATGGGTCAGGCCCTCACTGAAGCTTTCTTT.